Reported below is one TCR beta chain. This sample includes further DNA sequences coding for the same CDR3. This entry comes from a study of shared clonotypes between healthy human individuals. The repertoire was sequenced with immunoSEQ multiplex PCR; TCRdb's copy has only in-frame clones and lacks some. The sample shows more than 500,000 clones, roughly 95% of them seen only once. CDR1 SNHLY and CDR2 FYNNEI come from the germline V gene. The CDR3 is made up of 11 amino acids. The V end lost 2 bases, the J end lost 4 bases, and 0 bases lay between the germline ends. The receptor was isolated from a woman aged 25 to 39 in good health. The gene calls are TRBV2 and TRBJ2-1; D is uncertain. Specimen: naive CD4+ T cells sorted from blood. Subset of the sample: CD45RA+ positively selected. The CDR3, as DNA: TGTGCCAGCAGTGAATACAATGAGCAGTTCTTC. Translated: CASSEYNEQFF.